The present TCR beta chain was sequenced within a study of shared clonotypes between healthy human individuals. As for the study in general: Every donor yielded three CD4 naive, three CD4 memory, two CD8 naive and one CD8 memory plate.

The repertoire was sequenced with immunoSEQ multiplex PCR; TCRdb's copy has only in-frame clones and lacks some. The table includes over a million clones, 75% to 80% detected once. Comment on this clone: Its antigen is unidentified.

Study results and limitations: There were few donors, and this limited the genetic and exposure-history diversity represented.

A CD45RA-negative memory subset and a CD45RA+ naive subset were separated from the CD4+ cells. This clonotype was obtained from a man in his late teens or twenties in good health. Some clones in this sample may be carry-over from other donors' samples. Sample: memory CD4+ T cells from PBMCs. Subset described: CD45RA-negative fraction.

For the CDR3, the DNA is TGTGCCAGCAGCACGGGACTAGCGGGAGAGTACGAGCAGTACTTC. This encodes CASSTGLAGEYEQYF. The chain combines TRBV7-6 with TRBJ2-7; 14 bases are shared with TRBD2. CDR3 length equals 15 residues. Germline V gives CDR1 SGHVS, CDR2 FNYEAQ. V lost 5 bases to trimming and J lost 4 bases; unmatched junction nucleotides: 4.